What follows is one T cell receptor (beta chain) and its context. Original handling: Scientists estimated how many nucleated cells there were by amplifying reference gene primers. Generated by immunoSEQ multiplex PCR, the TCRdb table keeps only in-frame clones and is missing some. V and J calls and clone size follow that table, whereas D and trimming were derived from the DNA. The table includes about 140,000 clones, around four fifths detected once. The data originate from a study of blood T cell repertoires in COVID-19. This study enrolled people aged roughly 18 to 89 from around 25 US geographic areas. V shed 3 bases, J shed 5 bases, and the junction held 13 bases outside the gene matches. CDR1 LGHDT and CDR2 YNNKEL come from the germline V gene (reference sequence). The CDR3 contains 17 residues.

The receptor comes from a woman between 50 and 59 years old with acute COVID-19. V is TRBV3-1 (or the pseudogene TRBV3-2) and J is TRBJ1-1; TRBD1 aligns across 9 bases. The sample was PBMCs or T cells enriched from blood (not recorded which). The CDR3 is CASSHPGQGGGQTEAFF. CDR3 in DNA: TGTGCCAGCAGCCATCCGGGACAGGGAGGGGGACAGACTGAAGCTTTCTTT.